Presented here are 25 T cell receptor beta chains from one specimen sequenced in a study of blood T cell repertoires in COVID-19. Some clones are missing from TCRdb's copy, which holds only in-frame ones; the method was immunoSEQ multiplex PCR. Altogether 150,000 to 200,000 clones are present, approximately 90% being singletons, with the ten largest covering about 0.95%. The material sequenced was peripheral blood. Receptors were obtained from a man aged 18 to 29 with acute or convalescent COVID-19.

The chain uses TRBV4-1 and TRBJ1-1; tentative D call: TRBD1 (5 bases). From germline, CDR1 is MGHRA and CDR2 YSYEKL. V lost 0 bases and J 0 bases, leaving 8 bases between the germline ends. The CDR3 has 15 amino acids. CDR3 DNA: TGCGCCAGCAGCCAAGAAGACAGAATGAACACTGAAGCTTTCTTT. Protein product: CASSQEDRMNTEAFF.

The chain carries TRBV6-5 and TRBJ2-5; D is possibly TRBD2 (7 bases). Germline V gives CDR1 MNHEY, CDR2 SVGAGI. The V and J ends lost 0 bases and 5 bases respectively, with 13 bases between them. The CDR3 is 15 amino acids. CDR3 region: CASSYSGGPRETQYF. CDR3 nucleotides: TGTGCCAGCAGTTACTCCGGGGGGCCTAGGGAGACCCAGTACTTC.

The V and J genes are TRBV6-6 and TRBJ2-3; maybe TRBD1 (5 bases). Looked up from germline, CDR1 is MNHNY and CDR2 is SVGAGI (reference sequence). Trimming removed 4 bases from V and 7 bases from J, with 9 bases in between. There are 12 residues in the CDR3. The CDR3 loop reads CASSFDSYTQYF. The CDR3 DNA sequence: TGTGCCAGCAGTTTCGACAGCTATACGCAGTATTTT.

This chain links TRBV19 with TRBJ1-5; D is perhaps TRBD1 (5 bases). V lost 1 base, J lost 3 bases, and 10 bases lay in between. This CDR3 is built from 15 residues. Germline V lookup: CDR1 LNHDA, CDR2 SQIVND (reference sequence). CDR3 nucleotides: TGTGCCAGTAGTATAGTTTTACAGGCCAATCAGCCCCAGCATTTT. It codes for CASSIVLQANQPQHF.

The CDR3 sequence is CASGLGFDRYSGNTIYF. CDR3 DNA: TGTGCTAGTGGTTTGGGGTTCGATCGGTACTCTGGAAACACCATATATTTT. The chain links TRBV12-5 to TRBJ1-3; no firm D call. The CDR3 spans 17 residues. Germline CDR1 reads LGHNT; CDR2 reads FRNRAP. V lost 1 base and J 0 bases, leaving 13 bases between the germline ends. The full variable domain, its missing parts supplied by reference TRBV12-5 and TRBJ1-3, is DARVTQTPRHKVTEMGQEVTMRCQPILGHNTVFWYRQTMMQGLELLAYFRNRAPLDDSGMPKDRFSAEMPDATLATLKIQPSEPRDSAVYFCASGLGFDRYSGNTIYFGEGSWLTVV.

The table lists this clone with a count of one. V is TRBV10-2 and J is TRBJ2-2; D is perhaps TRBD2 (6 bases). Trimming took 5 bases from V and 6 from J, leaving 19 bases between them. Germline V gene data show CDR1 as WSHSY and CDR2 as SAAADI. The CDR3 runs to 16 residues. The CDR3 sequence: CASSSPGLTLPGELFF. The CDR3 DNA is TGCGCCAGCAGTTCCCCGGGACTCACTCTCCCCGGGGAGCTGTTTTTT.

CDR3 amino acids: CAWSVPPSAYGYTF. CDR3 DNA: TGTGCCTGGAGTGTACCCCCAAGTGCGTATGGCTACACCTTC. This chain connects TRBV30 to TRBJ1-2; D unclear. The CDR3 runs 14 residues. Trimming pared 0 bases from V and 5 bases from J, leaving 13 bases between. Germline loops: CDR1 GTSNPN, CDR2 SVGIG (reference sequence).

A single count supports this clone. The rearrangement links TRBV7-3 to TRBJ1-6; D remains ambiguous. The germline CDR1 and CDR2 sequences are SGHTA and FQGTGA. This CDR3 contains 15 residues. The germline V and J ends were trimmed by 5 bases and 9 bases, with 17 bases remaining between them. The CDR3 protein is CASSQTGRFSSPLHF. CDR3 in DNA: TGTGCCAGCAGCCAGACTGGAAGGTTCAGTTCACCCCTCCACTTT.

The CDR3 is CASSYSTSRGEAFF. CDR3 in DNA: TGTGCCAGCAGTTACTCGACTAGCAGAGGTGAAGCTTTCTTT. The chain links TRBV6-5 to TRBJ1-1; D not resolved. Germline V CDR1 and CDR2: MNHEY, SVGAGI. This CDR3 region has 14 residues. The V and J ends lost 0 bases and 7 bases respectively, with 12 bases between them.

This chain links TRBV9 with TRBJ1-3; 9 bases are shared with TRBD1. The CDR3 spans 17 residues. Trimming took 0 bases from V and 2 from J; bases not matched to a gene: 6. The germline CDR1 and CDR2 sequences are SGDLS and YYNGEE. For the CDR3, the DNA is TGTGCCAGCAGCGTAGAAGAACAGGGGGCGGCTGGAAACACCATATATTTT. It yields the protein CASSVEEQGAAGNTIYF.

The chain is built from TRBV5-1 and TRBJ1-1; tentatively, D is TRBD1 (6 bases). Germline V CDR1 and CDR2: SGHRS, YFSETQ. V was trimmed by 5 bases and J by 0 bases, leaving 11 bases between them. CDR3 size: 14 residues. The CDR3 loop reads CASSETGLNTEAFF. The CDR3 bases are TGCGCCAGCAGTGAGACAGGTCTGAACACTGAAGCTTTCTTT. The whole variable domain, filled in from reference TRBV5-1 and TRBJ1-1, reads KAGVTQTPRYLIKTRGQQVTLSCSPISGHRSVSWYQQTPGQGLQFLFEYFSETQRNKGNFPGRFSGRQFSNSRSEMNVSTLELGDSALYLCASSETGLNTEAFFGQGTRLTVV.

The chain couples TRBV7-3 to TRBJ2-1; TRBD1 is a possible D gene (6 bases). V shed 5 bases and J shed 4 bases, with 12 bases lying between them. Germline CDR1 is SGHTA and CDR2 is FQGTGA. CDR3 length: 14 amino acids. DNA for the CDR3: TGTGCCAGCAGCAGAACAGGGTTTTACAATGAGCAGTTCTTC. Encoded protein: CASSRTGFYNEQFF. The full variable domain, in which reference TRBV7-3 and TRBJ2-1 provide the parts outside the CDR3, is GAGVSQTPSNKVTEKGKYVELRCDPISGHTALYWYRQSLGQGPEFLIYFQGTGAADDSGLPNDRFFAVRPEGSVSTLKIQRTERGDSAVYLCASSRTGFYNEQFFGPGTRLTVL.

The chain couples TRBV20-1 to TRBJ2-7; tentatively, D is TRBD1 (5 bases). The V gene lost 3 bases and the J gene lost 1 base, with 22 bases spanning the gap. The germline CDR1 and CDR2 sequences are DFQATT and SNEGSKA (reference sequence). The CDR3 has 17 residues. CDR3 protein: CSASRRAAGFGSYEQYF. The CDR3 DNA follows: TGCAGTGCTAGTCGTCGGGCTGCAGGGTTCGGGTCCTACGAGCAGTACTTC.

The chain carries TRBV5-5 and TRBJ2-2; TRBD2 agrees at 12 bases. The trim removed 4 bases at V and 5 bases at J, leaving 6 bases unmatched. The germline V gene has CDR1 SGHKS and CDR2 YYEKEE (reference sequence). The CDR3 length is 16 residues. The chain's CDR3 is CASSPLAGGGTGELFF. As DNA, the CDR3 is TGTGCCAGCAGCCCACTAGCGGGGGGCGGGACCGGGGAGCTGTTTTTT.

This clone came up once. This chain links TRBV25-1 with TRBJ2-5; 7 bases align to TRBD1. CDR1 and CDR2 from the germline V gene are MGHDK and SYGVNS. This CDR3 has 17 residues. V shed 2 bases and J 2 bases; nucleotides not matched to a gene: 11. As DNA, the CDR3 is TGTGCCAGCAGTGAACCCCTCCGGGACAGTAAGCAAGAGACCCAGTACTTC. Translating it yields CASSEPLRDSKQETQYF.

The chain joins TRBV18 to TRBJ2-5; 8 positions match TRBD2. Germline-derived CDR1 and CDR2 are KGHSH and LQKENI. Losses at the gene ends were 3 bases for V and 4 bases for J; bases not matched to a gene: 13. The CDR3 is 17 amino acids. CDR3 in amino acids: CASSPILSAGGAETQYF. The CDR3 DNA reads TGTGCCAGCTCACCCATCCTCTCCGCGGGGGGAGCAGAGACCCAGTACTTC.

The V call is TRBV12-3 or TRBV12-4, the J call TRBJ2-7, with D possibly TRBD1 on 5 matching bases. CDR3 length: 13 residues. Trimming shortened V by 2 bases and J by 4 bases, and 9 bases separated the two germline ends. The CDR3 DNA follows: TGTGCCAGCAGTTTAAAAAGGGGTTACGAGCAGTACTTC. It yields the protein CASSLKRGYEQYF.

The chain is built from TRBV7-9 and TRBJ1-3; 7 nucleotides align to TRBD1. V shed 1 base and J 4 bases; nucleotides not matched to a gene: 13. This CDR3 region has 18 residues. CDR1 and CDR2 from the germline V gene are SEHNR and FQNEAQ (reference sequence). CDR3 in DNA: TGTGCCAGCAGCTTAGGGGGCTACGACAGGGTGACAGGAAACACCATATATTTT. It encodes CASSLGGYDRVTGNTIYF.

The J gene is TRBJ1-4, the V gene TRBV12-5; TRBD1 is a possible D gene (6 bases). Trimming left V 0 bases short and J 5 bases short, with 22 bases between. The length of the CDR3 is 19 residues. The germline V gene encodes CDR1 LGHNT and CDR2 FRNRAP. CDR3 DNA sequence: TGTGCTAGTGGTTTGGTACATCGCCCGGGCAGGGGAGAGAATGAAAAACTGTTTTTT. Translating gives CASGLVHRPGRGENEKLFF.

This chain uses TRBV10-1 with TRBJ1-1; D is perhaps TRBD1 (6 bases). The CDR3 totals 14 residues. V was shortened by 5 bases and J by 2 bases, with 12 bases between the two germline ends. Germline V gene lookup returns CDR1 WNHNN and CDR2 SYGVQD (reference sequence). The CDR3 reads CASSPGQKNTEAFF. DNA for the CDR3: TGCGCCAGCAGTCCTGGACAGAAAAACACTGAAGCTTTCTTT.

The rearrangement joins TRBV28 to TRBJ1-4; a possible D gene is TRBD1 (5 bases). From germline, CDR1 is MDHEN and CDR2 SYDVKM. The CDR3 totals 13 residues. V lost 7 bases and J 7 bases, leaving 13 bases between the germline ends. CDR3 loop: CASTRGVGEKLFF. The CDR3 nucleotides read TGTGCCAGCACCCGGGGGGTTGGTGAAAAACTGTTTTTT.

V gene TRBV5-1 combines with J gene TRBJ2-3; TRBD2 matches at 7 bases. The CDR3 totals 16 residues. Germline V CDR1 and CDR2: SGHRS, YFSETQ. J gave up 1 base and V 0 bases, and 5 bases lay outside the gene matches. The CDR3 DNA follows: TGCGCCAGCAGCTTGGAAGGGAGGGTAGGCACAGATACGCAGTATTTT. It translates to CASSLEGRVGTDTQYF. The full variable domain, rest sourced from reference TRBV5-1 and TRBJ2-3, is KAGVTQTPRYLIKTRGQQVTLSCSPISGHRSVSWYQQTPGQGLQFLFEYFSETQRNKGNFPGRFSGRQFSNSRSEMNVSTLELGDSALYLCASSLEGRVGTDTQYFGPGTRLTVL.

CDR3 nucleotide sequence: TGTGCCAGCGGCGACAACCCGTTGGAGCAGTACGTC. It specifies CASGDNPLEQYV. V is TRBV2 and J is TRBJ2-7; D not certain. The germline V and J ends were trimmed by 8 bases and 7 bases, with 15 bases remaining between them. Germline loops: CDR1 SNHLY, CDR2 FYNNEI. This CDR3 is 12 amino acids long.

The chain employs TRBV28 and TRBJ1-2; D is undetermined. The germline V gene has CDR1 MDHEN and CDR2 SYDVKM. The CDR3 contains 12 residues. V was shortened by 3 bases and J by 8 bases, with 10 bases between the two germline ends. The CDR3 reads CASSFGRWGYTF. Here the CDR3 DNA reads TGTGCCAGCAGTTTTGGTCGGTGGGGCTACACCTTC.

The CDR3 nucleotides read TGTGCCAGCATGATGGACTCCCTAAGGACCCAGTACTTC. Its protein is CASMMDSLRTQYF. The chain recombines TRBV7-8 with TRBJ2-5; D might be TRBD2 (5 bases). The CDR3 totals 13 residues. The germline V and J ends were trimmed by 7 bases and 7 bases, with 16 bases remaining between them. The germline CDR1 and CDR2 sequences are SGHVS and FQNEAQ.